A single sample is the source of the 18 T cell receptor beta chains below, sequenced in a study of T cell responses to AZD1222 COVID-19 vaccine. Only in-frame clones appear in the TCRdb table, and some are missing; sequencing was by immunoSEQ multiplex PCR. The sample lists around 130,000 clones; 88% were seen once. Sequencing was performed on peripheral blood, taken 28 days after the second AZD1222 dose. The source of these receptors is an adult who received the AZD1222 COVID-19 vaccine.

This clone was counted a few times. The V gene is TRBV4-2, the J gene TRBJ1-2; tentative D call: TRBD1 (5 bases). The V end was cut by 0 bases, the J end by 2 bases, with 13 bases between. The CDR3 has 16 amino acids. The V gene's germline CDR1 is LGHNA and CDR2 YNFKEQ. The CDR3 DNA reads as TGTGCCAGCAGCCAAGAGGGCCGGGGGGGGAACTATGGCTACACCTTC. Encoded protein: CASSQEGRGGNYGYTF.

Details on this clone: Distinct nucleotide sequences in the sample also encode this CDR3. The CDR3: CATSREGYGYTF. Written as DNA, the CDR3 is TGTGCCACCAGCAGGGAGGGCTATGGCTACACCTTC. J is TRBJ1-2 and V is TRBV15; D not resolved. The germline V gene encodes CDR1 LNHNV and CDR2 YYDKDF (reference sequence). V lost 3 bases to trimming and J lost 4 bases, with 6 bases between them. This CDR3 has 12 amino acids.

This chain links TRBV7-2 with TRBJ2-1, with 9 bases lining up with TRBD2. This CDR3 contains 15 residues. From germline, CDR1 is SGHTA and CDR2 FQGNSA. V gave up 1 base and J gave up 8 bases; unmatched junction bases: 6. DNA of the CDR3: TGTGCCAGCAGCTTAGAGGCGGGAGGGTCCCATGAGCAGTTCTTC. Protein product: CASSLEAGGSHEQFF.

CDR3 region: CASSYVEDNSPLHF. The CDR3 DNA is TGTGCCAGCAGTTACGTGGAGGATAATTCACCCCTCCACTTT. The rearrangement joins TRBV6-5 to TRBJ1-6, with unresolved D. The CDR3 contains 14 residues. Germline V gene lookup returns CDR1 MNHEY and CDR2 SVGAGI. V lost 2 bases and J lost 5, with 7 bases in between.

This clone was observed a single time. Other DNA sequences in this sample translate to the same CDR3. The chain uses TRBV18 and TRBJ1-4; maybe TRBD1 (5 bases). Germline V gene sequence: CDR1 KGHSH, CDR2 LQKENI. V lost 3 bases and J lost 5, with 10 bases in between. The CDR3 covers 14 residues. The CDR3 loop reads CASSPGTANEKLFF. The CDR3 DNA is TGTGCCAGCTCACCGGGGACGGCGAATGAAAAACTGTTTTTT.

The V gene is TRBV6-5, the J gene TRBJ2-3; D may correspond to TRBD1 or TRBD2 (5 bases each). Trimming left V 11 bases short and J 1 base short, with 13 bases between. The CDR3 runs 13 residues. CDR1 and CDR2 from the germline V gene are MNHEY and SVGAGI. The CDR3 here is CASVGVGTDTQYF. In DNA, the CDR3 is TGTGCCTCAGTGGGGGTCGGCACAGATACGCAGTATTTT.

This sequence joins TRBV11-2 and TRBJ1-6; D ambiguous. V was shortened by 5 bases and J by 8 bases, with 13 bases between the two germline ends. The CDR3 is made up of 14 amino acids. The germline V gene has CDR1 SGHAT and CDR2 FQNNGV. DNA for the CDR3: TGTGCCAGCAGCCCCGGCGGGTTTGATTCACCCCTCCACTTT. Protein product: CASSPGGFDSPLHF.

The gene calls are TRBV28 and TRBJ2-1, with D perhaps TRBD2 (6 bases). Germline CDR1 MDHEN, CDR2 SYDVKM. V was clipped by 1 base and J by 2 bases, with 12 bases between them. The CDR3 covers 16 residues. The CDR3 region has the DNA TGTGCCAGCAGTTTATCTCCGGGAGCCCCCTACAATGAGCAGTTCTTC. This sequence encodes CASSLSPGAPYNEQFF.

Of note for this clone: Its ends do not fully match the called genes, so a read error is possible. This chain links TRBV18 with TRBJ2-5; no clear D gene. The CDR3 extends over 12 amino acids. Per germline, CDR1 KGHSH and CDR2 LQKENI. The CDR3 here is CASSPRQETQYF. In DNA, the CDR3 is TGTGCCAGCTCCCCACGACAAGAGACCCAGTACTTC.

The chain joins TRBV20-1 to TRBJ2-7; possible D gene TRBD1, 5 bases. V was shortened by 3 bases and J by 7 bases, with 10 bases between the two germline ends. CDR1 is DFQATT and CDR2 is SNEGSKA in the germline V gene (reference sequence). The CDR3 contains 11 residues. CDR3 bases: TGCAGTGCTAGGGTCAGACAGGAGCAGTACTTC. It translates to CSARVRQEQYF.

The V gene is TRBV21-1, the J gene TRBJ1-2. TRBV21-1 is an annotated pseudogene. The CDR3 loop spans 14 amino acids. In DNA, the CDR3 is TGTGCCAGCAGCCCCCGGGCAGGCGCCTATGGCTACACCTTC. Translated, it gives CASSPRAGAYGYTF.

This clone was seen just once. The DNA of the CDR3 is TGTGCCAGCAGCTTAAACGGGGGGGACCGCAGTGAGCAGTTCTTC. As protein: CASSLNGGDRSEQFF. The chain joins TRBV7-3 to TRBJ2-1; TRBD2 agrees at 8 bases. The CDR3 sequence is 15 residues long. Germline CDR1 SGHTA, CDR2 FQGTGA. Losses at the gene ends were 1 base for V and 9 bases for J; bases not matched to a gene: 8.

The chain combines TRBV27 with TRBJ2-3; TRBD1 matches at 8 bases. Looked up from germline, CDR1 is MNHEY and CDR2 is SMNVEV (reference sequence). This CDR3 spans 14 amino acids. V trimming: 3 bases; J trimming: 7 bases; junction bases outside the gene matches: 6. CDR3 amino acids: CASSLKTGANTQYF. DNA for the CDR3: TGTGCCAGCAGTTTGAAGACAGGGGCTAATACGCAGTATTTT.

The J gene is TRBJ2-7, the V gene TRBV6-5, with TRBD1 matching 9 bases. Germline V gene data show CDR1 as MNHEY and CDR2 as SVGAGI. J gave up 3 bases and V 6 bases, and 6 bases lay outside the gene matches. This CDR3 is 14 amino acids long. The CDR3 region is CASSRTGGGYEQYF. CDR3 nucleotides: TGTGCCAGCAGCCGTACAGGGGGCGGCTACGAGCAGTACTTC.

The CDR3 is CASSRDRAEGTIYF. The CDR3 DNA reads as TGTGCCAGCAGCCGGGACAGGGCCGAGGGCACCATATATTTT. This chain links TRBV11-1 with TRBJ1-3; 9 nucleotides match TRBD1. From germline, CDR1 is SGHAT and CDR2 FQDESV (reference sequence). This CDR3 has 14 residues. J lost 9 bases, V lost 5 bases, and 8 bases had no gene match.

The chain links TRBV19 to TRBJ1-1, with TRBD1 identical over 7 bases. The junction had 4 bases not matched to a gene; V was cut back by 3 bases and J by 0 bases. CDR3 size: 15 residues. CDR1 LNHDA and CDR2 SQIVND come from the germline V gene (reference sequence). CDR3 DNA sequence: TGTGCCAGTAGTATTATGGGACAGATGAACACTGAAGCTTTCTTT. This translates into CASSIMGQMNTEAFF.

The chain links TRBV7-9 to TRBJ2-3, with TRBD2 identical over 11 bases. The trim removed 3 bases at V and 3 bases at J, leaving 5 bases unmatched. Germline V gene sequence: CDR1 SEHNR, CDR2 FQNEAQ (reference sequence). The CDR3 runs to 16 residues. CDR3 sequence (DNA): TGTGCCAGCAGCTTCCCTAGCGGGAGGCTTACAGATACGCAGTATTTT. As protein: CASSFPSGRLTDTQYF. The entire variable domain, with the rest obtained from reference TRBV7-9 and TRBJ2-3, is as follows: DTGVSQNPRHKITKRGQNVTFRCDPISEHNRLYWYRQTLGQGPEFLTYFQNEAQLEKSRLLSDRFSAERPKGSFSTLEIQRTEQGDSAMYLCASSFPSGRLTDTQYFGPGTRLTVL.

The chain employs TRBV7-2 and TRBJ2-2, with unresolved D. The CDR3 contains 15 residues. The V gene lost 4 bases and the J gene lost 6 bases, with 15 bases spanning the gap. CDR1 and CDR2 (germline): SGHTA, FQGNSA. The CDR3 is CASSSLGLYSGELFF. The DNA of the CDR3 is TGTGCCAGCAGCTCCCTGGGCCTATACTCCGGGGAGCTGTTTTTT.